This T cell receptor (beta chain) is from a study of T-cell memory formation after mild COVID-19 (dated by TCRdb to the early 2020s). In terms of the full investigation: TCR sequence clusters from the two donors were largely donor specific. T-cell clones expanding and contracting after mild COVID-19 in a couple of donors were tracked by longitudinal TCRalpha and TCRbeta repertoire sequencing. Two young, previously healthy adult volunteers made up the cohort, one male and one female. What the authors observed across the whole study: Whether the second-wave clones peaking on day 37 were SARS-CoV-2 specific was not confirmed. Some responding clones were detected in pre-infection memory, suggesting pre-existing cross-reactive memory T cells joined the SARS-CoV-2 response. The study included only a couple of mild cases, and larger cohorts that include severe cases with pre-infection samples were judged to be necessary. Contracting CD4+ clones appeared mostly in the CM and EM memory subsets, whereas CD8+ clones were enriched in EMRA. Clones that contracted from day 15 to 85 showed balanced CD4/CD8 phenotypes, whereas a second wave of clones that expanded from day 15 to 37 leaned towards CD4+.

A distance of 15 bases separates the germline ends of V and J, which lose 5 bases and 1 base respectively. As encoded in the germline V gene, CDR1 is SGHRS while CDR2 is YFSETQ. The CDR3 has 15 amino acids, counting the end cysteine and phenylalanine. The kept DNA is CDR3 alone, 45 bases in frame from the first base. PBMCs were isolated by Ficoll-Paque density gradient centrifugation. Sequenced using an Illumina NovaSeq 6000. TCRalpha and TCRbeta cDNA libraries were constructed by 5'RACE with constant-segment primers, with sample barcodes and unique molecular identifiers being introduced. Trizol reagent was used to extract RNA from every sample. The libraries were amplified in two PCR steps, and the second step added a second sample barcode and Illumina TruSeq adapters. Sequencing of the libraries was done on an Illumina NovaSeq, producing 2 x 150 bp paired-end reads. For the original study's pipeline: Demultiplexing of reads and collapsing into UMI-guided consensus sequences were performed with migec v1.2.7. With mixcr v2.1.11, UMI consensuses were aligned to TRA and TRB V and J templates and assembled into clonotypes. Expanded or contracted clonotypes were those called significant by both edgeR and NoisET, with noise models trained on biological replicates. edgeR calls used a false discovery rate-adjusted p below 0.01 and a log2 fold-change threshold of 1. As an exploratory analysis of dynamics, PCA with hierarchical clustering was applied to max-normalized trajectories of the 1000 most abundant clonotypes. Separately sequenced CD4+ and CD8+ repertoires were used to assign the CD4 or CD8 phenotype of responding clones. The public reads were reprocessed in TCRdb via fastp at Q25 and MiXCR, keeping in-frame beta chains. Merged by CDR3 protein, the rows form single entries marked with the most common genes and DNA. The V and J calls were not made by the authors but by TCRdb's processing. For this sample the table gives 150,000 to 200,000 distinct CDR3 sequences, of which under 15% were detected only once. 2.5% to 3.5% of the sample goes to the ten largest clones.

This clonotype was detected only a few times. Which antigen it targets is not known. Base qualities were left out, and no much larger clone turns up one base away. What was sequenced was PBMCs or a T cell subset sorted from them (not recorded which). The rearranged chain carries TRBV5-1 and TRBJ2-5; the D region possibly corresponds to TRBD2 (7 bases align). The source of this sequence is a man between 18 and 29 years old who had mild COVID-19 (a few samples of this study predate the infection). The sample titles of this study are shuffled in the database, so cell type and time point are left out; the donor was told from shared clones. Here the CDR3 is given as CASRGGGALQETQYF. The DNA sequence is TGCGCCAGCAGAGGGGGGGGGGCCCTCCAAGAGACCCAGTACTTC.